Listed here are 24 T cell receptor beta chains from one sample, sequenced in a study of spatial heterogeneity in lung cancer. One entry per CDR3 protein results from TCRdb running MiXCR on the 5' RACE reads. The repertoire holds thousands of distinct CDR3 sequences, with about 4.3% as singletons. Time point defined: sample taken at primary tumor resection. Whole RNA from tumor, nontumor lung or frozen PBMC was sequenced unsorted. The starting material was normal lung tissue next to the tumor, obtained at surgery. These receptors were obtained from a female donor with early-stage non-small cell lung cancer.

This clonotype is medium-sized in the sample. This chain joins TRBV7-6 and TRBJ2-1, with TRBD2 as a possible D gene (6 bases). V lost 1 base to trimming and J lost 5 bases, with 12 bases between them. From germline, CDR1 is SGHVS and CDR2 FNYEAQ. There are 15 residues in the CDR3. The DNA of the CDR3 is TGTGCCAGCAGCTTAGGCGGGATTGGGAACAATGAGCAGTTCTTC. Its protein is CASSLGGIGNNEQFF.

This clonotype qualifies as medium-sized. The chain recombines TRBV28 with TRBJ2-7; D possibly corresponds to TRBD2 (6 bases). CDR1 is MDHEN, CDR2 SYDVKM, per germline. The CDR3 contains 13 residues. Trimming removed 8 bases at V and 3 bases at J, with 14 bases between. CDR3: CASGGSPLYEQYF. The CDR3 DNA sequence: TGTGCCAGCGGGGGGAGTCCCCTCTACGAGCAGTACTTC.

The table lists this clonotype with many counts. The genes are TRBV5-1 and TRBJ1-2; TRBD1 aligns across 8 bases. Germline V CDR1 and CDR2: SGHRS, YFSETQ. V shed 4 bases, J shed 4 bases, and the junction held 3 bases outside the gene matches. The CDR3 consists of 13 residues. The chain's CDR3 is CASSPGQGYGYTF. The CDR3 nucleotides are TGCGCCAGCAGCCCAGGACAGGGCTATGGCTACACCTTC. Full variable domain (remainder filled in from reference TRBV5-1 and TRBJ1-2): KAGVTQTPRYLIKTRGQQVTLSCSPISGHRSVSWYQQTPGQGLQFLFEYFSETQRNKGNFPGRFSGRQFSNSRSEMNVSTLELGDSALYLCASSPGQGYGYTFGSGTRLTVV.

Within the sample, this clonotype is medium-sized. This chain connects TRBV27 to TRBJ2-1, with TRBD2 matching 9 bases. In germline, CDR1 is MNHEY, CDR2 SMNVEV (reference sequence). The CDR3 totals 14 residues. V lost 7 bases, J lost 8 bases, and 9 bases stayed unmatched. CDR3 sequence (DNA): TGTGCCAGCACGCAGATAGCGGGAGTCGATGAGCAGTTCTTC. Protein: CASTQIAGVDEQFF.

This clonotype rates as medium-sized (0.01 to 0.1%). V and J are TRBV4-2 and TRBJ2-7, with a weak D call TRBD2 (6 bases). Trimming left V 0 bases short and J 0 bases short, with 12 bases between. This CDR3 spans 16 amino acids. Germline V lookup: CDR1 LGHNA, CDR2 YNFKEQ. This CDR3 is CASSQEALGGSYEQYF. The DNA of the CDR3 is TGTGCCAGCAGCCAAGAAGCCCTGGGGGGCTCCTACGAGCAGTACTTC.

This clonotype was observed many times. The chain uses TRBV5-1 and TRBJ1-2, with D unclear. CDR3 length: 14 amino acids. The germline CDR1 and CDR2 sequences are SGHRS and YFSETQ. The germline V and J ends were trimmed by 4 bases and 3 bases, with 13 bases remaining between them. For the CDR3, the DNA is TGCGCCAGCAGCCGGGAGTCGGCGGACTATGGCTACACCTTC. This encodes CASSRESADYGYTF.

This clonotype occurred a few times. This sequence joins TRBV7-3 and TRBJ2-4, with D unresolved. CDR1 and CDR2 (germline): SGHTA, FQGTGA. V was clipped by 0 bases and J by 3 bases, with 12 bases between them. This CDR3 contains 16 residues. This CDR3 reads CASSLTGGMDKNIQYF. CDR3 coding DNA: TGTGCCAGCAGCTTAACGGGTGGGATGGACAAAAACATTCAGTACTTC.

This clonotype is medium-sized (0.01 to 0.1%). The chain couples TRBV11-2 to TRBJ2-1; TRBD2 matches at 7 bases. With V trimmed by 5 bases and J by 8 bases, 12 bases remained unmatched. The CDR3 consists of 15 residues. The germline V gene encodes CDR1 SGHAT and CDR2 FQNNGV. CDR3 in amino acids: CASSPGGGSGDEQFF. CDR3 bases: TGTGCCAGCAGCCCGGGAGGCGGGAGCGGTGATGAGCAGTTCTTC.

Sample share makes this clonotype medium-sized (0.01 to 0.1%). This chain links TRBV9 with TRBJ1-6; possible D gene TRBD1, 6 bases. The CDR3 contains 17 residues. From germline, CDR1 is SGDLS and CDR2 YYNGEE. Trimming removed 4 bases from V and 1 base from J, with 15 bases in between. This CDR3 is CASSPIQGVSYNSPLHF. DNA of the CDR3: TGTGCCAGCAGCCCCATACAGGGCGTATCCTATAATTCACCCCTCCACTTT.

This clonotype is medium-sized by share. The gene calls are TRBV29-1 and TRBJ2-5; D could derive from TRBD1 or TRBD2 (7 bases each). Germline assignment: CDR1 SQVTM and CDR2 ANQGSEA. Trimming removed 4 bases from V and 5 bases from J, with 14 bases in between. CDR3 length: 13 residues. CDR3 sequence reads: CSVAPQGGETQYF. The CDR3 DNA sequence: TGCAGCGTTGCACCCCAGGGGGGGGAGACCCAGTACTTC.

This clonotype was recorded many times. The gene calls are TRBV6-2 or TRBV6-3 and TRBJ2-3; 7 nucleotides match TRBD1. The junction had 18 bases not matched to a gene; V was cut back by 4 bases and J by 5 bases. This CDR3 contains 18 residues. Germline CDR1 reads MNHEY; CDR2 reads SVGEGT. The CDR3 loop reads CASSSDRRTKALGDTQYF. The CDR3 DNA follows: TGTGCCAGCAGTTCGGACAGGAGGACGAAGGCATTAGGAGATACGCAGTATTTT.

This clonotype was recorded at least ten times. This chain joins TRBV13 and TRBJ2-7; D might be TRBD2 (6 bases). V lost 5 bases and J lost 1, with 12 bases in between. CDR3 length equals 14 residues. Germline values: CDR1 PRHDT, CDR2 FYEKMQ (reference sequence). The CDR3 bases are TGTGCCAGCAGCCAAGGAGGGGAATCCTACGAGCAGTACTTC. This sequence encodes CASSQGGESYEQYF.

This clonotype was seen at least ten times. V usage is TRBV20-1 and J usage is TRBJ2-2, with 11 bases aligning to TRBD2. The germline gives CDR1 DFQATT, CDR2 SNEGSKA (reference sequence). The CDR3 has 17 amino acids. V shed 4 bases, J shed 6 bases, and the junction held 13 bases outside the gene matches. CDR3 bases: TGCAGTGCTATACCCACCGGACTAGCGGGTGATCCCGGGGAGCTGTTTTTT. This gives the protein CSAIPTGLAGDPGELFF.

The table lists this clonotype with many counts. The chain combines TRBV4-2 with TRBJ1-4; TRBD1 is a possible D gene (6 bases). Trimming stripped 0 bases from V and 5 bases from J, with 22 bases between. The CDR3 totals 19 residues. Germline-derived CDR1 and CDR2 are LGHNA and YNFKEQ. DNA for the CDR3: TGTGCCAGCAGCCAAGATAGTAGGGGGGGGCTGCCGATGAATGAAAAACTGTTTTTT. Translating gives CASSQDSRGGLPMNEKLFF.

This clonotype has at least ten counts. The genes are TRBV2 and TRBJ1-5; TRBD1 is a possible D gene (5 bases). The V gene lost 6 bases and the J gene lost 0 bases, with 12 bases spanning the gap. Germline CDR1 SNHLY, CDR2 FYNNEI. The CDR3 sequence is 15 residues long. CDR3 sequence (DNA): TGTGCCAGCAGGGGGACGGCTTATAGCAATCAGCCCCAGCATTTT. Translated, it gives CASRGTAYSNQPQHF.

This clonotype was seen repeatedly, ten times or more. The rearrangement joins TRBV3-1 to TRBJ1-3; TRBD1 aligns across 8 bases. Losses at the gene ends were 0 bases for V and 2 bases for J; bases not matched to a gene: 9. This CDR3 has 18 amino acids. Per the germline V gene, CDR1 is LGHDT and CDR2 is YNNKEL (reference sequence). The chain's CDR3 is CASSQDWAGGATGNTIYF. The DNA for the CDR3 is TGTGCCAGCAGCCAAGATTGGGCAGGGGGCGCGACTGGAAACACCATATATTTT.

This clonotype is judged medium-sized (0.01 to 0.1%). The chain is built from TRBV5-1 and TRBJ2-7; perhaps TRBD2 as D (5 bases). Looked up from germline, CDR1 is SGHRS and CDR2 is YFSETQ. The CDR3 has 14 amino acids. V lost 6 bases to trimming and J lost 3 bases, with 16 bases between them. CDR3 DNA sequence: TGCGCCAGCACCTCAACTCCGGGGAACTACGAGCAGTACTTC. Translated: CASTSTPGNYEQYF.

By share, this clonotype ranks as medium-sized (0.01 to 0.1%). The V gene is TRBV25-1, the J gene TRBJ1-1, with D possibly matching TRBD1 (6 bases). V lost 6 bases and J lost 6, with 20 bases in between. This CDR3 region has 15 residues. Germline V gene data show CDR1 as MGHDK and CDR2 as SYGVNS. The CDR3 DNA follows: TGTGCCAGCAGCCAGCCAGGGGTCCAGCTTGCTGAAGCTTTCTTT. Its translation is CASSQPGVQLAEAFF.

This clonotype rates as medium-sized (0.01 to 0.1%). The gene calls are TRBV12-3 or TRBV12-4 and TRBJ2-5, with 9 nucleotides matching TRBD2. J gave up 2 bases and V 7 bases, and 8 bases lay outside the gene matches. CDR3 length equals 15 residues. The CDR3: CASTPSGTLQETQYF. The CDR3, as DNA: TGTGCCAGCACGCCTAGCGGGACACTGCAAGAGACCCAGTACTTC.

Relative to its sample, this clonotype is medium-sized. V gene TRBV4-2 combines with J gene TRBJ2-7, with 7 bases lining up with TRBD2. Looked up from germline, CDR1 is LGHNA and CDR2 is YNFKEQ. V was clipped by 3 bases and J by 4 bases; unmatched bases: 9. The CDR3 loop spans 15 amino acids. Here the CDR3 reads CASSQIAGPGYEQYF. The CDR3 region has the DNA TGTGCCAGCAGCCAGATAGCGGGCCCTGGGTACGAGCAGTACTTC.

This clonotype was observed at least ten times. This rearrangement joins TRBV11-2 to TRBJ1-1, with D unresolved. The CDR3 contains 13 residues. CDR1 SGHAT and CDR2 FQNNGV come from the germline V gene. V was pared by 4 bases and J by 5 bases, with 11 bases between. In DNA form, the CDR3 reads TGTGCCAGCAGCTCGCAAGGCAGTACTGAAGCTTTCTTT. This gives the protein CASSSQGSTEAFF.

Many counts were recorded for this clonotype. This rearrangement joins TRBV7-8 to TRBJ1-4; 11 nucleotides align to TRBD1. Germline V lookup: CDR1 SGHVS, CDR2 FQNEAQ. J lost 0 bases, V lost 4 bases, and 16 bases had no gene match. This CDR3 has 21 residues. This CDR3 reads CASSSPLGVRGQGATNEKLFF. The CDR3 bases are TGTGCCAGCAGCTCCCCTCTGGGGGTTCGGGGACAGGGGGCAACTAATGAAAAACTGTTTTTT.

By sample share, this clonotype is medium-sized (0.01 to 0.1%). This chain uses TRBV7-6 with TRBJ2-3; maybe TRBD2 (7 bases). The length of the CDR3 is 14 residues. V was trimmed by 4 bases and J by 4 bases, leaving 12 bases between them. Germline V CDR1 and CDR2: SGHVS, FNYEAQ. CDR3 coding DNA: TGTGCCAGCAGCTCCCGCGGGGGCCCAGATACGCAGTATTTT. This codes for CASSSRGGPDTQYF.

In its sample, this clonotype is medium-sized. The chain has TRBV20-1 and TRBJ2-3; perhaps TRBD1 as D (6 bases). V was shortened by 0 bases and J by 2 bases, with 9 bases between the two germline ends. This CDR3 has 14 residues. Germline assignment: CDR1 DFQATT and CDR2 SNEGSKA (reference sequence). The CDR3 DNA reads TGCAGTGCTAGAGAACGGACAGCCACAGATACGCAGTATTTT. Translated, it gives CSARERTATDTQYF.